A selection of T cell receptor beta chains follows, all from one sample in a study of PD-L1 blockade in urothelial cancer. The data were produced by immunoSEQ multiplex PCR, yet TCRdb's version contains in-frame clones alone and is incomplete. Among more than 95,000 clones listed, about 82% were seen once. Material: PBMCs, obtained around atezolizumab (anti-PD-L1) treatment. The receptors derive from a man aged 45 to 65 with urothelial cancer. CDR3s include the opening cysteine and the closing phenylalanine or tryptophan. The D gene is left open where the match is weak. A clone size is listed for some rows: how often the clone was seen (once, few, many), or a class if it is expanded.

V gene,J gene,clone size,D gene,CDR3 protein,CDR3 DNA
TRBV21-1,TRBJ1-2,NA,NA,CASSKATGGSNYGYTF,TGTGCCAGCAGCAAAGCGACGGGGGGGTCTAACTATGGCTACACCTTC
TRBV7-2,TRBJ2-3,NA,TRBD2,CASRETSGGRDTQYF,TGTGCCAGCAGGGAGACTAGCGGGGGCCGGGATACGCAGTATTTT
TRBV7-9,TRBJ1-3,NA,TRBD1,CASSWVGQAISGNTIYF,TGTGCCAGCAGCTGGGTAGGACAGGCGATCTCTGGAAACACCATATATTTT
TRBV5-5,TRBJ1-2,few,TRBD1,CASSPRQGRSGYGYTF,TGTGCCAGCAGCCCTAGACAGGGGCGTTCTGGCTATGGCTACACCTTC
TRBV7-2,TRBJ1-6,NA,TRBD1,CASSLGQLNSPLHF,TGTGCCAGCAGCTTGGGACAGCTGAATTCACCCCTCCACTTT
TRBV19,TRBJ1-2,NA,NA,CASSPEGSFRLSGYTF,TGTGCCAGTAGTCCGGAAGGAAGTTTCCGACTTTCTGGCTACACCTTC
TRBV6-5,TRBJ2-7,NA,TRBD1,CASSYNRGAYEQYF,TGTGCCAGCAGTTACAACAGGGGGGCCTACGAGCAGTACTTC
TRBV7-2,TRBJ2-7,NA,TRBD1,CASSLRTGPTYEQYF,TGTGCCAGCAGCCTTAGGACAGGACCAACCTACGAGCAGTACTTC
TRBV30,TRBJ2-1,NA,NA,CAWSSHHRASSYNEQFF,TGTGCCTGGAGTTCCCATCACAGGGCTAGCTCCTACAATGAGCAGTTCTTC
TRBV29-1,TRBJ1-2,NA,TRBD1,CSVGGVQGAYGYTF,TGCAGCGTCGGGGGCGTTCAGGGGGCCTATGGCTACACCTTC
TRBV30,TRBJ1-1,NA,NA,CAWSVPGRAFF,TGTGCCTGGAGTGTACCCGGTCGAGCTTTCTTT
TRBV19,TRBJ2-7,NA,NA,CASSIINRGGPYEQYF,TGTGCCAGTAGTATAATCAACAGGGGAGGTCCCTACGAGCAGTACTTC
TRBV18,TRBJ2-6,once,NA,CASSPPGGTGANVLTF,TGTGCCAGCTCACCGCCAGGAGGGACTGGGGCCAACGTCCTGACTTTC
TRBV27,TRBJ2-1,NA,TRBD2,CASSQLAGGPDEQFF,TGTGCCAGCAGTCAACTAGCGGGAGGGCCCGATGAGCAGTTCTTC
TRBV6-5,TRBJ2-1,NA,TRBD2,CASIGLAGVNEQFF,TGTGCCAGCATAGGACTAGCGGGAGTCAATGAGCAGTTCTTC
TRBV19,TRBJ2-7,NA,NA,CASSRAGPAYEQYF,TGTGCCAGTAGTAGAGCGGGTCCAGCCTACGAGCAGTACTTC
TRBV15,TRBJ1-4,NA,TRBD1,CATRSDRGSNEKLFF,TGTGCCACCAGGTCCGACAGGGGGTCTAATGAAAAACTGTTTTTT
TRBV7-2,TRBJ2-1,NA,TRBD2,CASSSDTTSVNNEQFF,TGTGCCAGCAGCTCCGATACGACTAGCGTGAACAATGAGCAGTTCTTC
TRBV2,TRBJ2-1,NA,NA,CARRQGRSSGDEQFF,TGTGCCAGAAGACAGGGGCGCTCTAGCGGGGATGAGCAGTTCTTC
TRBV5-1,TRBJ2-7,NA,NA,CASASGDGYEQYF,TGCGCCAGCGCTTCAGGGGATGGCTACGAGCAGTACTTC
TRBV28,TRBJ1-6,NA,NA,CASSREGGPLHF,TGTGCCAGCAGTCGAGAAGGGGGACCCCTCCACTTT
TRBV30,TRBJ2-5,NA,NA,CACSPSQETQYF,TGTGCCTGTTCTCCCAGCCAAGAGACCCAGTACTTC
TRBV19,TRBJ2-2,NA,TRBD2,CASTPLGLGITGELFF,TGTGCCAGTACCCCTCTGGGACTAGGTATCACCGGGGAGCTGTTTTTT
TRBV4-1,TRBJ2-1,NA,TRBD1,CASSQPAGGTNEQFF,TGCGCCAGCAGCCAACCCGCAGGGGGCACAAATGAGCAGTTCTTC
TRBV7-8,TRBJ2-7,once,TRBD1,CASSLRQGAHEQYF,TGTGCCAGCAGCTTACGACAGGGGGCCCACGAGCAGTACTTC
TRBV6-5,TRBJ1-5,few,NA,CASTQGRNQPQHF,TGTGCCAGCACGCAGGGAAGAAATCAGCCCCAGCATTTT
TRBV7-2,TRBJ2-1,NA,TRBD2,CASSTRGTSLEYEQFF,TGTGCCAGCAGCACGCGCGGGACTAGCCTTGAATATGAGCAGTTCTTC
TRBV18,TRBJ2-3,NA,TRBD1,CASSPRQGGTDTQYF,TGTGCCAGCTCACCAAGACAGGGGGGCACAGATACGCAGTATTTT
TRBV28,TRBJ1-2,once,TRBD1,CASTQGALGYGYTF,TGTGCCAGCACCCAGGGGGCGCTGGGTTATGGCTACACCTTC
TRBV2,TRBJ2-2,NA,NA,CASSPPTKTEMFANTGELFF,TGTGCCAGCAGCCCCCCTACCAAGACAGAAATGTTCGCGAACACCGGGGAGCTGTTTTTT
TRBV5-1,TRBJ2-5,NA,NA,CASSTRQEETQYF,TGCGCCAGCAGCACCCGACAGGAAGAGACCCAGTACTTC
TRBV5-1,TRBJ2-1,NA,NA,CASSLESRSSYNEQFF,TGCGCCAGCAGCTTGGAGTCCCGGAGCTCCTACAATGAGCAGTTCTTC
TRBV7-7,TRBJ2-3,NA,NA,CASSLDSRSTDTQYF,TGTGCTAGCAGCTTAGACTCGCGCAGCACAGATACGCAGTATTTT
TRBV7-2,TRBJ2-7,NA,NA,CASSAHPGKSYEQYF,TGTGCCAGCAGCGCCCACCCGGGAAAAAGCTACGAGCAGTACTTC
TRBV5-1,TRBJ2-2,NA,NA,CASSLNTGELFF,TGCGCCAGCAGCCTTAACACCGGGGAGCTGTTTTTT
TRBV7-6,TRBJ2-6,NA,NA,CASSIPGWRGATGANVLTF,TGTGCCAGCAGCATCCCTGGGTGGAGGGGTGCGACTGGGGCCAACGTCCTGACTTTC
TRBV7-9,TRBJ1-2,NA,NA,CASSLKDRYYGYTF,TGTGCCAGCAGCTTAAAGGACAGATACTATGGCTACACCTTC
TRBV18,TRBJ2-3,NA,TRBD2,CASSPNMGLAGSTDTQYF,TGTGCCAGCTCACCTAATATGGGACTAGCGGGTAGCACAGATACGCAGTATTTT
TRBV5-1,TRBJ2-1,NA,TRBD2,CASSGGLAGEEGSKYNEQFF,TGCGCCAGCAGCGGGGGATTAGCGGGAGAAGAGGGCTCTAAGTACAATGAGCAGTTCTTC
TRBV11-2,TRBJ2-7,NA,TRBD1,CASSPGQGYEQYF,TGTGCCAGCAGCCCGGGACAGGGCTACGAGCAGTACTTC
TRBV5-1,TRBJ2-1,NA,NA,CASSLEGVTEQFF,TGCGCCAGCAGCCTTGAGGGGGTAACTGAGCAGTTCTTC
TRBV18,TRBJ1-1,NA,NA,CASSNNRDTIEAFF,TGTGCCAGCTCAAACAACCGGGACACAATTGAAGCTTTCTTT
TRBV7-9,TRBJ2-2,NA,TRBD1,CASSLTGVYTGELFF,TGTGCCAGCAGCTTAACAGGGGTGTACACCGGGGAGCTGTTTTTT
TRBV28,TRBJ2-3,NA,TRBD1,CASTRQGASTDTQYF,TGTGCCAGTACGAGACAGGGGGCTAGCACAGATACGCAGTATTTT
TRBV19,TRBJ1-1,NA,TRBD1,CASSMDRDTEAFF,TGTGCCAGTAGTATGGACAGGGACACTGAAGCTTTCTTT